The 9 T cell receptor beta chains given below trace back to one sample, sequenced in a study of blood T cell repertoires in COVID-19. Measured with immunoSEQ multiplex PCR; TCRdb has only the in-frame clones, and not every one. This sample has 290,000 or so clones, with approximately 89% found just once. The source material was PBMCs or T cells enriched from blood (not recorded which). The receptors originated from a woman younger than 35 who had recovered from COVID-19.

The J gene is TRBJ1-4, the V gene TRBV19; 10 bases are a match to TRBD1. J was trimmed by 11 bases and V by 5 bases; bases with no gene match: 8. The CDR3 loop spans 14 amino acids. Germline CDR1 and CDR2: LNHDA and SQIVND (reference sequence). This CDR3 is CASSDRTGGEKLFF. CDR3 DNA sequence: TGTGCCAGTAGTGACCGGACAGGGGGGGAGAAACTGTTTTTT.

This clone was seen once. V gene TRBV28 combines with J gene TRBJ2-1; no clear D. The germline CDR1 and CDR2 sequences are MDHEN and SYDVKM. This CDR3 has 14 amino acids. The V and J ends lost 3 bases and 5 bases respectively, with 11 bases between them. CDR3 in DNA: TGTGCCAGCAGTTTCCGAGGATCCCACAATGAGCAGTTCTTC. Translated, it gives CASSFRGSHNEQFF. The variable domain in full, with the rest retrieved from reference TRBV28 and TRBJ2-1, is DVKVTQSSRYLVKRTGEKVFLECVQDMDHENMFWYRQDPGLGLRLIYFSYDVKMKEKGDIPEGYSVSREKKERFSLILESASTNQTSMYLCASSFRGSHNEQFFGPGTRLTVL.

This chain joins TRBV15 and TRBJ1-4; D gene uncertain. This CDR3 comprises 13 residues. Germline-derived CDR1 and CDR2 are LNHNV and YYDKDF (reference sequence). V lost 1 base to trimming and J lost 5 bases, with 5 bases between them. CDR3 DNA: TGTGCCACCAGCAGAGTTCAAAATGAAAAACTGTTTTTT. Translating gives CATSRVQNEKLFF.

The rearrangement links TRBV28 to TRBJ1-1; 7 bases are a match to TRBD1. This CDR3 region has 13 residues. Losses at the gene ends were 4 bases for V and 5 bases for J; bases not matched to a gene: 4. The germline V gene has CDR1 MDHEN and CDR2 SYDVKM. CDR3 amino acids: CASSWAGGTEAFF. The DNA of the CDR3 is TGTGCCAGCAGTTGGGCAGGGGGGACTGAAGCTTTCTTT.

This chain joins TRBV13 and TRBJ2-3, with TRBD2 matching over 14 bases. Per the germline V gene, CDR1 is PRHDT and CDR2 is FYEKMQ (reference sequence). The J segment lost 6 bases and the V segment lost 5 bases, leaving 7 bases of the junction unmatched. This CDR3 contains 16 residues. The CDR3 DNA is TGTGCCAGCAGCCCGGGACTAGCGGGAGTTTTGGATACGCAGTATTTT. Translation: CASSPGLAGVLDTQYF.

The chain links TRBV6-5 to TRBJ1-2; D remains ambiguous. Germline V gene data show CDR1 as MNHEY and CDR2 as SVGAGI. This CDR3 comprises 13 residues. The V and J ends lost 10 bases and 3 bases respectively, with 15 bases between them. The CDR3 here is CATLGGRDYGYTF. CDR3 sequence (DNA): TGTGCCACCTTGGGAGGTAGAGACTATGGCTACACCTTC.

The rearrangement joins TRBV7-9 to TRBJ2-5; 7 bases fit TRBD1. Germline V gives CDR1 SEHNR, CDR2 FQNEAQ (reference sequence). The CDR3 extends over 15 amino acids. J lost 4 bases, V lost 1 base, and 6 bases had no gene match. For the CDR3, the DNA is TGTGCCAGCAGCTTAGGCAGACAGGGTCGAGAGACCCAGTACTTC. This translates into CASSLGRQGRETQYF.

J is TRBJ1-4 and V is TRBV9; maybe TRBD1 (5 bases). V lost 3 bases and J 8 bases, leaving 17 bases between the germline ends. CDR3 length: 15 amino acids. From germline, CDR1 is SGDLS and CDR2 YYNGEE. The DNA for the CDR3 is TGTGCCAGCAGCGGTCCAGGGCCCCAAAGAGAAAAACTGTTTTTT. Its protein product is CASSGPGPQREKLFF.

This clone is a singleton in its sample. The rearrangement links TRBV27 to TRBJ2-1; possible D gene TRBD2, 7 bases. Germline V lookup: CDR1 MNHEY, CDR2 SMNVEV (reference sequence). Trimming pared 5 bases from V and 10 bases from J, leaving 24 bases between. The CDR3 totals 16 residues. The chain's CDR3 is CASSPLPVQGAGEQFF. For the CDR3, the DNA is TGTGCCAGCAGTCCACTACCCGTACAGGGAGCGGGGGAGCAGTTCTTC.